The source of this TCR beta chain is a study of response to subunit inactivated influenza vaccine. Study-wide results and limits: The authors offered the suggestion that each seasonal influenza vaccination recruits few new T cells.

TCRdb re-called the RT-PCR reads through MiXCR, storing one row per CDR3 protein. The table has 500,000 to 600,000 distinct CDR3 sequences, roughly 12% seen once. In germline, CDR1 is DFQATT, CDR2 SNEGSKA (reference sequence). The CDR3 has 15 residues. The V and J ends lost 4 bases and 11 bases, in that order; junction bases with no gene match: 16. Regarding this clonotype: Its antigen is as yet unknown.

This sequence was found in a man aged 50 to 60 who received an inactivated influenza vaccine. The specimen was PBMCs from blood, collected on the day of vaccination. This rearrangement joins TRBV20-1 to TRBJ1-5; TRBD1 matches 8 bases. This CDR3 is CSAKADRDEIRTQHF. The CDR3 DNA reads TGCAGTGCTAAAGCGGACAGGGATGAAATCAGGACCCAGCATTTT.